This record covers a single T cell receptor (beta chain). These data belong to a study of T cells in Graves' hyperthyroidism and ophthalmopathy. Thyroid ultrasound, orbital computed tomography, clinical symptoms, and serum thyroxine and TRAb underpinned diagnoses. Amplification targeted TCR beta CDR3 regions from RNA transcripts. HTBI primers were the set used in a first-round RT-PCR of the TCR CDR3. Via MiXCR, TCRdb re-called the multiplex PCR reads, giving one row per CDR3 protein. Of 650,000 to 800,000 distinct CDR3 sequences detected, just under 45% appear once; the ten largest clones hold under 8%. Trimming took 6 bases from V and 1 from J; bases not matched to a gene: 8. The CDR3 has 16 residues. Per the germline V gene, CDR1 is MGHRA and CDR2 is YSYEKL.

The sequence was collected from an adult man with Graves' disease, either hyperthyroidism or ophthalmopathy (not recorded which). V and J are TRBV4-1 and TRBJ1-5; 8 bases align to TRBD1. Sequencing was carried out using peripheral blood or thyroid tissue (not recorded which). As DNA, the CDR3 is TGCGCCAGCAGAACAGGACAGGGTCAGAGCAATCAGCCCCAGCATTTT. It codes for CASRTGQGQSNQPQHF.